The T cell receptor (beta chain) under discussion was sequenced for a study of cytomegalovirus exposure and HLA in healthy donors. The study, taken as a whole, reports: The study dropped some indistinguishable V segments, TRBV6-2 and TRBV6-3 among them. Earlier analysis found most TCR beta V segments productive about 87% or about 30% of the time.

Trimming shortened V by 1 base and J by 2 bases, and 4 bases separated the two germline ends. The CDR3 is made up of 13 amino acids. The germline gives CDR1 SSHAT, CDR2 FNYEAQ (reference sequence). The PCR contained 60 Vbeta and 13 Jbeta primers. Here immunoSEQ multiplex PCR was the method, and the copy in TCRdb shows in-frame clones only, minus some. The sample lists around 250,000 clones, about 90% occurring once. On this clone itself: The antigen remains undetermined.

V is TRBV7-7 and J is TRBJ2-3; D gene ambiguous. This sequence originates from a girl aged 2 to 10 in good health and CMV-seronegative. Sequenced input: PBMCs. The CDR3 sequence: CASSLGLTDTQYF. The CDR3 DNA reads as TGTGCCAGCAGCTTAGGTCTCACAGATACGCAGTATTTT.